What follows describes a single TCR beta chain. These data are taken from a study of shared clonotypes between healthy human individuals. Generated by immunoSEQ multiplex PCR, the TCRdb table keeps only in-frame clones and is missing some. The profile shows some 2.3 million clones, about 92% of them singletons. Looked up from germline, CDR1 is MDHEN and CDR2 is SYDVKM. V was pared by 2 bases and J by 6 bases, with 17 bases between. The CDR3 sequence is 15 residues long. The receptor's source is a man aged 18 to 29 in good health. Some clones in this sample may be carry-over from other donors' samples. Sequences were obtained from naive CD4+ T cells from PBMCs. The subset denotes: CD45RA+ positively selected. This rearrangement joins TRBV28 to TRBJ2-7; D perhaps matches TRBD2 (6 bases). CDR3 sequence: CASSLRRGRVVEQYF. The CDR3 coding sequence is TGTGCCAGCAGTTTAAGGCGGGGCAGGGTAGTCGAGCAGTACTTC.